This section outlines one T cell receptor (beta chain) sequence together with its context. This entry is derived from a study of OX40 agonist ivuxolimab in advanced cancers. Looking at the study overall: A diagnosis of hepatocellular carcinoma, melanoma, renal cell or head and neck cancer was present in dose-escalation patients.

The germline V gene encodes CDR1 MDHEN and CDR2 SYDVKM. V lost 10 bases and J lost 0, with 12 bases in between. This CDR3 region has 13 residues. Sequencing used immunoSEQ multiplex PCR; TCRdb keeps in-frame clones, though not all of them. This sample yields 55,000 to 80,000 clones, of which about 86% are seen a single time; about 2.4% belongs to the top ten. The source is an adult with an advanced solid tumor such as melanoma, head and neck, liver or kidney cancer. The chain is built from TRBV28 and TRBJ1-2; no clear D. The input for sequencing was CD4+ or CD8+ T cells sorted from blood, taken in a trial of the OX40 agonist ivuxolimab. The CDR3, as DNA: TGTGCCACAGCCCGATTAGCTAACTATGGCTACACCTTC. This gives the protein CATARLANYGYTF.